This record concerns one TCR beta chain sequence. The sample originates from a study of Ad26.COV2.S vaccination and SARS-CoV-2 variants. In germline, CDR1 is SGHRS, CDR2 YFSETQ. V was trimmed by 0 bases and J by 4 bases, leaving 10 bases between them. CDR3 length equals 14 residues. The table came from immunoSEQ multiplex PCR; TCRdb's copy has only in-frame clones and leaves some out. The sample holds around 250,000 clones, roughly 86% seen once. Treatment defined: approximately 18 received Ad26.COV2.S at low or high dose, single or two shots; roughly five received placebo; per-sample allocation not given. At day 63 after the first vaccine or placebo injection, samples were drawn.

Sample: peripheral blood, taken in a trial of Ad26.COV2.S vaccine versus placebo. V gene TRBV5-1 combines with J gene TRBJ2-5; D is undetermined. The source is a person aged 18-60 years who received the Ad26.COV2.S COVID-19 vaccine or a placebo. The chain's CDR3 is CASSLGQPGETQYF. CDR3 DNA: TGCGCCAGCAGCTTGGGGCAGCCGGGAGAGACCCAGTACTTC.